This T cell receptor beta chain was identified during a study of CD8 T cells in Susac syndrome. Overall study context: Patients with Susac syndrome were, at the time of blood collection, therapy-naive, maintained on corticosteroids, or maintained on intravenous immunoglobulin alone.

The RNA input was about 0.45 to 1 ug, and it was reverse transcribed with random hexamers. Amplification of TCR beta CDR3 spanned 54 Vbeta and 13 Jbeta via immunoSEQ multiplex PCR. MiXCR was run by TCRdb on the immunoSEQ multiplex PCR reads, yielding one entry per CDR3 protein. The data hold around 170,000 distinct CDR3 sequences, with approximately 95% observed a single time. Of note for this clonotype: The antigen is not known.

Whole-study results and caveats: Clonal expansion was not observed in the Susac syndrome CD4+ T cell repertoires.

Negative isolation was applied to CD8+ and CD4+ T cells, and FACS enrichment was applied to TEMRA cells. V dropped 4 bases and J dropped 6 bases, with 15 bases sitting between them. CDR3 length: 14 residues. Germline-derived CDR1 and CDR2 are LNHNV and YYDKDF (reference sequence). Sequenced sample: CD4+ T cells from PBMCs. The gene calls are TRBV15 and TRBJ1-1, with D unresolved. The TCR sequence derives from a human donor with Susac syndrome. The CDR3 coding sequence is TGTGCCACCAGCACGGGTGTGGGAATCCCTGAAGCTTTCTTT. Amino acid sequence: CATSTGVGIPEAFF.